This T cell receptor beta chain was recorded in a study of beta chain features in type 1 diabetes (dated by TCRdb to 2017 to 2018). With regard to the full study: Patients and healthy donors did not differ in mean age, gender distribution, total cell number or subset yield. In the study, recently diagnosed type 1 diabetes patients and matched healthy donors were compared on the TCRB repertoires of their sorted circulating CD4+ T cell subsets. Regulatory and stem cell-like memory subsets were isolated from only 8 patients and roughly 8 healthy donors, whereas naive and central memory subsets came from all 30 or so donors. Across all samples, about 110 million sorted cells were examined, and cell number per subset correlated strongly with RNA yield. What the research found in general, with its limitations: Shorter templates might be favored by PCR, yet because patient and control samples were amplified and corrected together, any such skew would affect both groups equally. At VDJ recombination sites, patients with type 1 diabetes made fewer insertions and deleted more nucleotides, a pattern implying thymic rearrangement abnormalities. Because the HLA sub-analyses included only small numbers of individuals, any influence of HLA type on TCRB rearrangement was left unresolved. In all four CD4+ subsets, TCRB CDR3 length was moderately but significantly shorter in type 1 diabetes patients. Because cDNA was sequenced instead of genomic DNA, activated cells with high expression could be over-represented, although the groups did not differ in activation or CD3 levels. Naive, central memory and regulatory TCRB repertoires appeared more similar among patients than among healthy donors.

The High Capacity cDNA Reverse Transcription Kit was used to reverse transcribe all of the isolated RNA, meaning that expressed TCRB transcripts were what got sequenced. Deep immunoSEQ sequencing was performed on naive, central memory and regulatory T cell samples, with an average of about 3.57 million total reads per sample. Sorted cells were lysed in RLT buffer and RNA was extracted with DNase-treated RNeasy Micro or Mini kits, depending on cell number. To prevent cross-contamination, each cell subset was processed individually, whereas patient and healthy donor samples were processed jointly. Using the immunoSEQ multiplex PCR, TCRB sequences were amplified from cDNA into 87-bp fragments spanning the CDR3 region. Sequencing of the amplicons was performed on the Illumina HiSeq platform. On the authors' methods: Synthetic template baselines were used to correct PCR bias computationally, reads within Hamming distance 2 were collapsed together, and singletons that could not be merged were discarded. By aligning reads against IMGT, V, D and J genes, CDR3 length, and insertions or deletions at six rearrangement sites were assigned. Clonotype counts were normalized to sorted cell number within each subset before computing true diversity and Gini coefficients with the tcR R package. Repertoire sharing was quantified using the overlap coefficient calculated on TCRB nucleotide sequences. The immuneACCESS repertoire file appears here via TCRdb, limited to in-frame rearrangements. These files lack a portion of the clones; in checked studies, under half of the deficit traces to unresolved V genes, and the cause of the others is not known. The V and J calls and clone size were taken over from that table, and D and trimming were inferred from the DNA. The sample profile shows 110,000 to 150,000 clones; 6.9% of them were found once. The leading ten clones occupy 1.3% to 1.5% of the sample.

The cysteine opens and the phenylalanine closes a CDR3 of 16 amino acids. The sequence is cut down to CDR3 DNA, 48 bases in frame from base 1. Trimming at the junction amounts to 5 bases on V and 5 bases on J, and the germline ends lie 21 bases apart. The germline V gene sets CDR1 to SGHAT and CDR2 to FQNNGV. Each donor gave one peripheral blood draw, averaging approximately 120 mL, which was collected into heparinised tubes. A BD FACSAria II and a panel including CD45RO, CCR7, CD25, CD127, CD95 and CD27 were used to sort naive, central memory, regulatory and stem cell-like memory CD4+ T cells. All sorted populations exceeded 95% purity. PBMCs were isolated immediately by Lymphoprep density gradient centrifugation and stained directly without culture. So that batch effects would be minimized, each experiment stained and sorted samples in pairs, pairing one healthy donor with one patient. As concerns this clone: No cognate antigen has been identified for it. The record has no base qualities; no much larger clone is one base away.

The chain is assembled from TRBV11-2 and TRBJ2-5; there is no confident call for the D gene. This receptor was obtained from a woman aged 25 to 39 in good health. The sample taken for sequencing was central memory CD4+ T cells from blood. The CDR3: CASSPLLAVMSETQYF. The DNA sequence follows: TGTGCCAGCAGCCCGCTCCTCGCGGTCATGTCGGAGACCCAGTACTTC.